Included here is one T cell receptor (beta chain) sequence, with context. What it recognizes is unknown. This sample stems from a study of graft-versus-host responses after intestinal transplantation. Looking at the study overall: Recipients obtained multivisceral, liver-intestinal, or isolated intestinal transplants. All recipients were given anti-thymocyte globulin induction, and tacrolimus and steroids were then administered for around three years. Study outcomes and limitations: GvH clones were found in recipient marrow; some appeared first in ileum or blood.

Sequencing was performed with immunoSEQ multiplex PCR; in TCRdb, only in-frame clones are kept and a portion is missing. The repertoire includes about 47,000 clones, about 95% of them detected once, and around 0.25% sits in the top ten. The germline V gene encodes CDR1 SGHKS and CDR2 YYEKEE (reference sequence). CDR3 length equals 13 residues. Trimming pared 4 bases from V and 1 base from J, leaving 8 bases between. The gene calls are TRBV5-5 and TRBJ1-1, with D unclear. The receptor's source is a human donor who was the organ donor for an intestinal transplant. The material sequenced was unstimulated CD8+ T cells sorted from spleen or lymph node cells, taken before transplant. The CDR3, as DNA: TGTGCCAGCAGCGCCGCAGGGAACACTGAAGCTTTCTTT. Its protein product is CASSAAGNTEAFF.